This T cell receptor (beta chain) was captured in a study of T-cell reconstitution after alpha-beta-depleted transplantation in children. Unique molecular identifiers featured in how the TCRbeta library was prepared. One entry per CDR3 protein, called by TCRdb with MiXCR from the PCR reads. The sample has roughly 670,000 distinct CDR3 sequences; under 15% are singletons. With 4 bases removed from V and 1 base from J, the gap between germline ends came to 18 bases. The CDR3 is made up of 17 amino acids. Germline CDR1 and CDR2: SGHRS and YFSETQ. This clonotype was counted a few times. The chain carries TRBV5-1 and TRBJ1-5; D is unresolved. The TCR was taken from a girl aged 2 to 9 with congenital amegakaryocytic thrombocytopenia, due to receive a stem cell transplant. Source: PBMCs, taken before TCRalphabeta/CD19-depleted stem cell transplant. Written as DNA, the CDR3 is TGCGCCAGCAGCGGAAGCGAAGAAGGTCGAAGCAATCAGCCCCAGCATTTT. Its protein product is CASSGSEEGRSNQPQHF. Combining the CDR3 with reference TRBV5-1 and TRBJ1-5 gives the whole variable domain KAGVTQTPRYLIKTRGQQVTLSCSPISGHRSVSWYQQTPGQGLQFLFEYFSETQRNKGNFPGRFSGRQFSNSRSEMNVSTLELGDSALYLCASSGSEEGRSNQPQHFGDGTRLSIL.